The 28 T cell receptor beta chains below come from one sample, sequenced in a study of CD8 T cells in ankylosing spondylitis. TCRdb re-analysed the 5' RACE reads in MiXCR, keeping a single row per CDR3 protein. The data contain 100,000 to 150,000 distinct CDR3 sequences, roughly 17% of them seen just once; the ten biggest clones take up roughly a third. Which antigens these TCRs recognize remains unknown. Study results and caveats: Ankylosing spondylitis blood appeared to carry a characteristic TCR beta motif of roughly eight highly homologous variants.

The specimen sequenced was blood, either unsorted or a sorted T cell fraction (not recorded which). These TCRs come from a male donor with ankylosing spondylitis.

Written as DNA, the CDR3 is TGTGCCAGCAGCCCTCCGGGGTCGTCCCAAGAGACCCAGTACTTC. Translating gives CASSPPGSSQETQYF. The chain carries TRBV7-9 and TRBJ2-5; D is possibly TRBD2 (5 bases). V was cut by 5 bases and J by 1 base, with 14 bases left in between. The CDR3 totals 15 residues. CDR1 SEHNR and CDR2 FQNEAQ come from the germline V gene (reference sequence).

The chain uses TRBV12-3 or TRBV12-4 and TRBJ1-1, with 7 nucleotides matching TRBD1. The J segment lost 4 bases and the V segment lost 0 bases, leaving 8 bases of the junction unmatched. The CDR3 is made up of 16 amino acids. CDR3 amino acids: CASSLAQRGPGTEAFF. The CDR3 DNA follows: TGTGCCAGCAGTTTAGCGCAGAGGGGGCCGGGCACTGAAGCTTTCTTT.

This clonotype was counted a few times. The J gene is TRBJ2-7, the V gene TRBV10-2, with D unclear. With 3 bases removed from V and 6 bases from J, the gap between germline ends came to 9 bases. CDR3 length: 12 residues. Germline values: CDR1 WSHSY, CDR2 SAAADI. The CDR3 loop reads CASSDSRGEQYF. Written as DNA, the CDR3 is TGCGCCAGCAGTGACTCTAGAGGCGAGCAGTACTTC.

The V call is TRBV7-9, the J call TRBJ1-1; no definite D call. CDR3 length: 12 amino acids. Germline V gene lookup returns CDR1 SEHNR and CDR2 FQNEAQ (reference sequence). Between the trimmed V and J ends, which lost 1 base and 10 bases, there was a span of 10 bases. CDR3 amino acids: CASSLGHLGAFF. DNA for the CDR3: TGTGCCAGCAGCTTAGGCCACTTAGGAGCTTTCTTT.

This rearrangement joins TRBV29-1 to TRBJ2-7; TRBD1 or TRBD2 may be the D gene (6 bases each). The ends were cut back, 6 bases at V and 2 bases at J, with 23 bases in the middle. The CDR3 is 16 residues long. Germline lookup yields CDR1 SQVTM and CDR2 ANQGSEA. The DNA for the CDR3 is TGCAGCGTGTTCTCTCGGGGGCCGATCGAGGCCTACGAGCAGTACTTC. Its translation: CSVFSRGPIEAYEQYF.

The sample holds many counts of this clonotype. The chain carries TRBV12-3 or TRBV12-4 and TRBJ2-7; the D is unclear. With 2 bases removed from V and 1 base from J, the gap between germline ends came to 12 bases. The CDR3 spans 15 residues. The CDR3 protein is CASSLSTYQSYEQYF. The DNA of the CDR3 is TGTGCCAGCAGTTTAAGTACATATCAATCCTACGAGCAGTACTTC.

The chain recombines TRBV29-1 with TRBJ2-3; 13 bases fit TRBD2. The CDR3 extends over 17 amino acids. CDR1 SQVTM and CDR2 ANQGSEA come from the germline V gene. After removal of 5 bases from V and 2 bases from J, the junction contained 10 bases not matched to a gene. In nucleotides, the CDR3 is TGCAGCGTTTACAAGACTAGCGGGAGGTATTACACAGATACGCAGTATTTT. Translation: CSVYKTSGRYYTDTQYF.

The sample holds a few counts of this clonotype. The chain links TRBV27 to TRBJ2-1; D call uncertain. Per the germline V gene, CDR1 is MNHEY and CDR2 is SMNVEV (reference sequence). Trimming shortened V by 3 bases and J by 9 bases, and 12 bases separated the two germline ends. This CDR3 region has 13 residues. In DNA, the CDR3 is TGTGCCAGCAGTTTCACGAATCTGGGTGAGCAGTTCTTC. It is translated as CASSFTNLGEQFF.

This clonotype has only a few counts. The rearrangement joins TRBV21-1 to TRBJ2-7; the table's D call of TRBD1 was not tested on the DNA. TRBV21-1 is noted as a pseudogene. The CDR3 loop spans 14 amino acids. CDR3: CASNGGTDHYEQYF. The CDR3 DNA follows: TGTGCCAGCAACGGCGGGACAGATCACTACGAGCAGTACTTC.

The chain is built from TRBV28 and TRBJ2-1, with 7 bases fitting TRBD1. The J segment lost 14 bases and the V segment lost 6 bases, leaving 13 bases of the junction unmatched. This CDR3 is built from 13 residues. Germline V gene sequence: CDR1 MDHEN, CDR2 SYDVKM. CDR3 DNA sequence: TGTGCCAGCAGCACCCCGGACAGGTGGGGAGAGTTCTTC. It translates to CASSTPDRWGEFF.

A few counts support this clonotype. The chain carries TRBV7-9 and TRBJ1-2, with 8 nucleotides matching TRBD1. V dropped 3 bases and J dropped 6; count of bases not matched to a gene: 12. The CDR3 runs 16 residues. CDR1 is SEHNR and CDR2 is FQNEAQ in the germline V gene (reference sequence). CDR3 in amino acids: CASSLAPDRELNGYTF. The CDR3 bases are TGTGCCAGCAGCTTGGCTCCGGACAGGGAATTGAATGGCTACACCTTC.

V gene TRBV7-6 combines with J gene TRBJ1-2; TRBD1 aligns across 9 bases. The J segment lost 4 bases and the V segment lost 5 bases, leaving 8 bases of the junction unmatched. The CDR3 spans 15 residues. Germline V gene lookup returns CDR1 SGHVS and CDR2 FNYEAQ. The CDR3 reads CASSTGQGTFYGYTF. The DNA for the CDR3 is TGTGCCAGCAGCACCGGACAGGGGACGTTCTATGGCTACACCTTC.

The genes are TRBV28 and TRBJ2-7; 10 positions match TRBD1. V gave up 2 bases and J gave up 0 bases; unmatched junction bases: 7. This CDR3 has 17 residues. In germline, CDR1 is MDHEN, CDR2 SYDVKM. The chain's CDR3 is CASSLGTGASSSYEQYF. The CDR3 coding sequence is TGTGCCAGCAGTTTAGGGACAGGGGCCTCTTCCTCCTACGAGCAGTACTTC.

Only a few counts were recorded for this clonotype. The chain is built from TRBV9 and TRBJ2-1, with TRBD2 matching over 11 bases. This CDR3 contains 15 residues. V shed 2 bases and J 6 bases; nucleotides not matched to a gene: 4. The germline CDR1 and CDR2 sequences are SGDLS and YYNGEE. CDR3 region: CASSVSGRVVNEQFF. The DNA for the CDR3 is TGTGCCAGCAGCGTTAGCGGGAGGGTCGTCAATGAGCAGTTCTTC.

The chain couples TRBV10-3 to TRBJ1-1; a weak D match, TRBD1 (5 bases). Trimming cost V 6 bases and J 2 bases, with 16 bases left between them. Germline CDR1 ENHRY, CDR2 SYGVKD. The CDR3 is made up of 15 amino acids. The CDR3 here is CAIRVSGRPNTEAFF. The CDR3 DNA is TGTGCCATCAGAGTTTCAGGGAGGCCCAACACTGAAGCTTTCTTT.

This clonotype came up a few times. Here the CDR3 reads CASSVGTSATDTQYF. The CDR3, as DNA: TGTGCCAGCAGCGTAGGGACTAGCGCTACAGATACGCAGTATTTT. This chain connects TRBV9 to TRBJ2-3, with 9 bases aligning to TRBD2. From germline, CDR1 is SGDLS and CDR2 YYNGEE. The trim removed 0 bases at V and 3 bases at J, leaving 2 bases unmatched. This CDR3 has 15 amino acids.

This clonotype was seen many times. The CDR3: CATTGTSGAAQETQYF. The CDR3 DNA sequence: TGTGCCACCACCGGGACTAGCGGGGCGGCACAAGAGACCCAGTACTTC. The chain is built from TRBV28 and TRBJ2-5; 13 bases match TRBD2. Germline CDR1 MDHEN, CDR2 SYDVKM. After removal of 10 bases from V and 2 bases from J, the junction contained 10 bases not matched to a gene. The CDR3 is made up of 16 amino acids. The full variable domain, in which reference TRBV28 and TRBJ2-5 provide the parts outside the CDR3, is DVKVTQSSRYLVKRTGEKVFLECVQDMDHENMFWYRQDPGLGLRLIYFSYDVKMKEKGDIPEGYSVSREKKERFSLILESASTNQTSMYLCATTGTSGAAQETQYFGPGTRLLVL.

The rearrangement links TRBV4-3 to TRBJ2-1; a weak D match, TRBD2 (6 bases). Germline lookup yields CDR1 LGHNA and CDR2 YSLEER. The CDR3 contains 15 residues. The V gene lost 4 bases and the J gene lost 9 bases, with 19 bases spanning the gap. The CDR3 region is CASSPGWRRAGEQFF. CDR3 DNA sequence: TGCGCCAGCAGCCCTGGTTGGAGGAGGGCCGGTGAGCAGTTCTTC.

This clonotype was recorded at least ten times. V usage is TRBV7-6 and J usage is TRBJ1-5; D is unresolved. Per germline, CDR1 SGHVS and CDR2 FNYEAQ. The CDR3 extends over 16 amino acids. Trimming stripped 1 base from V and 2 bases from J, with 12 bases between. The CDR3 region is CASSLGSGFGNQPQHF. The CDR3 bases are TGTGCCAGCAGCTTAGGATCGGGTTTCGGCAATCAGCCCCAGCATTTT. Variable domain in full (rest from reference TRBV7-6 and TRBJ1-5): GAGVSQSPRYKVTKRGQDVALRCDPISGHVSLYWYRQALGQGPEFLTYFNYEAQQDKSGLPNDRFSAERPEGSISTLTIQRTEQRDSAMYRCASSLGSGFGNQPQHFGDGTRLSIL.

This clonotype turned up a few times. The chain combines TRBV19 with TRBJ1-1; D not certain. This CDR3 has 14 amino acids. Germline CDR1 reads LNHDA; CDR2 reads SQIVND (reference sequence). Trimming cost V 5 bases and J 3 bases, with 13 bases left between them. DNA for the CDR3: TGTGCCAGTAGTGACCCCGGGCCCTACACTGAAGCTTTCTTT. Its protein is CASSDPGPYTEAFF.

This clonotype has just a few counts. The chain has TRBV15 and TRBJ2-3, with TRBD2 matching 10 bases. CDR3 length: 13 residues. CDR1 and CDR2 (germline): LNHNV, YYDKDF (reference sequence). The ends lost 1 base at V and 14 bases at J; junction bases unmatched: 6. This CDR3 is CATSRVRGLAPYF. DNA of the CDR3: TGTGCCACCAGCAGAGTGAGGGGACTAGCGCCGTATTTT.

The genes are TRBV20-1 and TRBJ2-1; 12 bases are a match to TRBD1. V dropped 5 bases and J dropped 6; count of bases not matched to a gene: 17. The germline CDR1 and CDR2 sequences are DFQATT and SNEGSKA (reference sequence). The CDR3 is 18 residues long. CDR3 DNA sequence: TGCAGTGCTGGGGACGGGACAGGGGGCATGTGGGGGTCCAATGAGCAGTTCTTC. It specifies CSAGDGTGGMWGSNEQFF.

This clonotype showed up just a few times. V is TRBV7-8 and J is TRBJ2-1; D is uncertain. CDR3 length: 15 amino acids. Looked up from germline, CDR1 is SGHVS and CDR2 is FQNEAQ. Trimming cost V 3 bases and J 0 bases, with 9 bases left between them. CDR3 nucleotide sequence: TGTGCCAGCAGCTTCCCCCCGAGCTCCTACAATGAGCAGTTCTTC. Translated, it gives CASSFPPSSYNEQFF.

This clonotype was found a few times. The V and J genes are TRBV6-2 or TRBV6-3 and TRBJ2-2, with D unclear. The germline CDR1 and CDR2 sequences are MNHEY and SVGEGT. The ends were cut back, 1 base at V and 7 bases at J, with 13 bases in the middle. This CDR3 is 15 amino acids long. In DNA form, the CDR3 reads TGTGCCAGCAGTTACTTGGCCAGCATCGACGGGGAGCTGTTTTTT. Translated: CASSYLASIDGELFF.

The rearrangement joins TRBV5-1 to TRBJ2-1; a possible D gene is TRBD2 (7 bases). This CDR3 contains 14 residues. V was clipped by 4 bases and J by 9 bases, with 17 bases between them. The germline V gene has CDR1 SGHRS and CDR2 YFSETQ. Here the CDR3 reads CASSVFGGPIEQFF. Written as DNA, the CDR3 is TGCGCCAGCAGCGTGTTCGGGGGGCCTATTGAGCAGTTCTTC.

Only a few counts were recorded for this clonotype. The chain couples TRBV7-9 to TRBJ2-7; D could derive from TRBD1 or TRBD2 (5 bases each). The CDR3 length is 15 residues. V was cut by 0 bases and J by 1 base, with 10 bases left in between. Germline-derived CDR1 and CDR2 are SEHNR and FQNEAQ (reference sequence). CDR3 sequence: CASSLARETSYEQYF. For the CDR3, the DNA is TGTGCCAGCAGCTTAGCCAGGGAGACTTCCTACGAGCAGTACTTC.

The genes are TRBV7-9 and TRBJ2-1; D tentatively reads TRBD1 or TRBD2 (6 bases each). Germline CDR1 is SEHNR and CDR2 is FQNEAQ (reference sequence). The CDR3 covers 15 residues. V was shortened by 3 bases and J by 5 bases, with 14 bases between the two germline ends. This chain's CDR3 is CASSFRGQGHNEQFF. DNA for the CDR3: TGTGCCAGCAGCTTCCGGGGGCAGGGTCACAATGAGCAGTTCTTC.

In its sample, this clonotype was seen a few times. The CDR3 reads CASSSRDVEVYEQYF. DNA of the CDR3: TGTGCCAGCAGTTCCCGGGACGTAGAAGTCTACGAGCAGTACTTC. The genes are TRBV7-9 and TRBJ2-7; D possibly matches TRBD1 or TRBD2 (5 bases each). CDR1 is SEHNR, CDR2 FQNEAQ, per germline (reference sequence). This CDR3 has 15 amino acids. V lost 6 bases to trimming and J lost 3 bases, with 18 bases between them.